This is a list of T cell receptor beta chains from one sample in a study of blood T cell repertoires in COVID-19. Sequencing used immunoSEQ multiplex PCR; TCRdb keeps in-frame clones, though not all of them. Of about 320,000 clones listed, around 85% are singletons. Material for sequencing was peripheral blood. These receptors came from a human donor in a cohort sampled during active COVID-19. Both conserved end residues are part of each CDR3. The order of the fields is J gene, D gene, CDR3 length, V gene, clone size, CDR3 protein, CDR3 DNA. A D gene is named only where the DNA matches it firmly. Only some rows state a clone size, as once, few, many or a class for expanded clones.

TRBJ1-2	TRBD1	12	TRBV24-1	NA	CATSDDRAGYTF	TGTGCCACCAGTGATGACAGGGCTGGCTACACCTTC
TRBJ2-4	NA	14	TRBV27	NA	CASSPLARQNIQYF	TGTGCCAGCAGTCCCCTCGCTAGGCAAAACATTCAGTACTTC
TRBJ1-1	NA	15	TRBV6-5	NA	CASSYSFPGNTEAFF	TGTGCCAGCAGTTACTCGTTTCCGGGGAACACTGAAGCTTTCTTT
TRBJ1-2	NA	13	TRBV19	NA	CASSNREMAGYTF	TGTGCCAGTAGTAACAGGGAGATGGCTGGCTACACCTTC
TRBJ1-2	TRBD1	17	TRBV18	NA	CASSPPSDRGGRVGYTF	TGTGCCAGCTCACCTCCTTCCGACAGGGGAGGTCGTGTGGGCTACACCTTC
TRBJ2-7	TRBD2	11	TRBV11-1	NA	CASSPGGEQYF	TGTGCCAGCAGCCCGGGGGGCGAGCAGTACTTC
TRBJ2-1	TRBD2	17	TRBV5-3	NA	CARSRPTSGGAHNEQFF	TGTGCCAGAAGCCGCCCGACTAGCGGGGGAGCTCACAATGAGCAGTTCTTC
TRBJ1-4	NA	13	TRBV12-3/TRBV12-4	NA	CASGVRANEKLFF	TGTGCCAGCGGAGTCAGAGCTAATGAAAAACTGTTTTTT
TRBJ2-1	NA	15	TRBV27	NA	CASSLGFTTYNEQFF	TGTGCCAGCAGTTTAGGGTTTACGACTTACAATGAGCAGTTCTTC
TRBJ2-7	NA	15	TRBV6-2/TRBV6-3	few	CASSYGDTSYYEQYF	TGTGCCAGCAGTTACGGGGACACCAGCTACTACGAGCAGTACTTC
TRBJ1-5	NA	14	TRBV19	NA	CASTLVGRNQPQHF	TGTGCCAGCACCCTCGTGGGCAGGAATCAGCCCCAGCATTTT
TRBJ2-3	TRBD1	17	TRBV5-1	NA	CASSLEFYRTGRDTQYF	TGCGCCAGCAGCTTGGAATTTTATAGGACAGGGCGAGATACGCAGTATTTT
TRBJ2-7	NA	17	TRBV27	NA	CASTSADRGLASYEQYF	TGTGCCAGCACTAGCGCCGACAGGGGACTAGCCTCCTACGAGCAGTACTTC
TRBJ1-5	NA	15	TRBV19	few	CASRLRGAPGQPQHF	TGTGCCAGTCGGCTGCGGGGGGCGCCTGGGCAGCCCCAGCATTTT
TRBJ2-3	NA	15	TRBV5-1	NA	CASSLLASSTDTQYF	TGCGCCAGCAGCTTGCTAGCGTCTAGCACAGATACGCAGTATTTT
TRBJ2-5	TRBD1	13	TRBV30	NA	CAWRGQLQETQYF	TGTGCCTGGAGGGGACAGTTACAAGAGACCCAGTACTTC
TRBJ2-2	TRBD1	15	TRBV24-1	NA	CATSDWTGFTGELFF	TGTGCCACCAGTGATTGGACAGGGTTCACCGGGGAGCTGTTTTTT
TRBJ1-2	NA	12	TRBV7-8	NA	CASSLGGDGYTF	TGTGCCAGCAGCTTAGGGGGGGATGGCTACACCTTC
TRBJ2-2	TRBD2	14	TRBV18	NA	CASSPGLASGELFF	TGTGCCAGCTCACCGGGACTAGCGTCTGGGGAGCTGTTTTTT
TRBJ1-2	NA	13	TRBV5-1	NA	CASSLQGLSGYTF	TGCGCCAGCAGCTTGCAGGGCCTAAGTGGCTACACCTTC
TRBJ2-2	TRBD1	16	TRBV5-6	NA	CASSLAGTGETGELFF	TGTGCCAGCAGCTTGGCCGGGACAGGAGAAACCGGGGAGCTGTTTTTT
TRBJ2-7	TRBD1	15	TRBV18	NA	CASSPPGQGRNEQYF	TGTGCCAGCTCACCTCCGGGACAGGGGCGGAACGAGCAGTACTTC
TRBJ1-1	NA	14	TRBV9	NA	CASSVAEANTEAFF	TGTGCCAGCAGCGTGGCTGAGGCGAACACTGAAGCTTTCTTT
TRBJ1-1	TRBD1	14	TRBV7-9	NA	CASSLGQGETEAFF	TGTGCCAGCAGCTTGGGACAGGGGGAGACTGAAGCTTTCTTT
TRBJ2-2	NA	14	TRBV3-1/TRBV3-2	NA	CASSHVRLTGELFF	TGTGCCAGCAGCCACGTTAGATTAACCGGGGAGCTGTTTTTT
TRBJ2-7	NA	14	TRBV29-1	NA	CSVVASDSSYEQYF	TGCAGCGTTGTCGCCAGTGACAGCTCCTACGAGCAGTACTTC
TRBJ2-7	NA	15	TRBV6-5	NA	CASSYSPLVGYEQYF	TGTGCCAGCAGTTACTCGCCCCTAGTCGGCTACGAGCAGTACTTC
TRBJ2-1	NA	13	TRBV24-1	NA	CATSDSGVNEQFF	TGTGCCACCAGTGATTCAGGGGTCAATGAGCAGTTCTTC
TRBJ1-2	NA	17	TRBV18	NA	CASSPPNFDSSNYGYTF	TGTGCCAGCTCACCACCAAACTTCGACAGCTCTAACTATGGCTACACCTTC
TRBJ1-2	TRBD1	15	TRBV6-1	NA	CASSDMGTGNYGYTF	TGTGCCAGCAGTGACATGGGGACAGGAAACTATGGCTACACCTTC
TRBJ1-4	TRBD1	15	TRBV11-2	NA	CASSPGTGGNEKLFF	TGTGCCAGCAGCCCGGGGACAGGGGGTAATGAAAAACTGTTTTTT
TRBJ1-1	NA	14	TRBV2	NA	CALAGGNMNTEAFF	TGTGCCCTAGCGGGGGGCAACATGAACACTGAAGCTTTCTTT
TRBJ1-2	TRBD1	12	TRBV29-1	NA	CSAYRGSYGYTF	TGCAGCGCGTACAGGGGGAGCTATGGCTACACCTTC
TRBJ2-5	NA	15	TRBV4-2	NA	CASSQGNGAKETQYF	TGTGCCAGCAGCCAAGGGAATGGGGCGAAAGAGACCCAGTACTTC
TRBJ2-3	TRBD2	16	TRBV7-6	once	CASSPKRGTSTDTQYF	TGTGCCAGCAGCCCTAAGCGGGGGACCTCCACAGATACGCAGTATTTT
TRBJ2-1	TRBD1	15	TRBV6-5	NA	CASSYARTGNDEQFF	TGTGCCAGCAGTTACGCCCGGACAGGGAACGATGAGCAGTTCTTC
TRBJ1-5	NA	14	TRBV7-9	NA	CASSSGGAIQPQHF	TGTGCCAGCAGTTCGGGGGGGGCCATTCAGCCCCAGCATTTT